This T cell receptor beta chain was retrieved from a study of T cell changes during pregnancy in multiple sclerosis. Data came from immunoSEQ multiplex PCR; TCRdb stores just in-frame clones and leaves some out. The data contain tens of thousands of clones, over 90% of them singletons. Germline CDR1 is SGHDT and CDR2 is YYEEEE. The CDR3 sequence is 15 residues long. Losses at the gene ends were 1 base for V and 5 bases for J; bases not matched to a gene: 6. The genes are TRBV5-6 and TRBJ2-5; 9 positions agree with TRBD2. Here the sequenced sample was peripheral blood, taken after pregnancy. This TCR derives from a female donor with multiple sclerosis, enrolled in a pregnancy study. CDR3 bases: TGTGCCAGCAGCTTGCCCCTAGCGGGGAGGGAGACCCAGTACTTC. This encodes CASSLPLAGRETQYF.